This T cell receptor (beta chain) derives from a study of control samples from healthy donors and cancer patients. The junction had 4 bases not matched to a gene; V was cut back by 2 bases and J by 3 bases. The CDR3 consists of 15 residues. CDR1 WNHNN and CDR2 SYGVQD come from the germline V gene (reference sequence). Only in-frame clones appear in the TCRdb table, and some are missing; sequencing was by immunoSEQ multiplex PCR. The data hold around 170,000 clones, with approximately 90% observed a single time. Sequenced: blood. This clonotype was obtained from a man aged 25-45 years in good health. The genes are TRBV10-1 and TRBJ2-7; 10 nucleotides agree with TRBD1. Here the CDR3 reads CASSEGGTGVYEQYF. Here the CDR3 DNA reads TGCGCCAGCAGTGAGGGGGGGACAGGGGTCTACGAGCAGTACTTC.